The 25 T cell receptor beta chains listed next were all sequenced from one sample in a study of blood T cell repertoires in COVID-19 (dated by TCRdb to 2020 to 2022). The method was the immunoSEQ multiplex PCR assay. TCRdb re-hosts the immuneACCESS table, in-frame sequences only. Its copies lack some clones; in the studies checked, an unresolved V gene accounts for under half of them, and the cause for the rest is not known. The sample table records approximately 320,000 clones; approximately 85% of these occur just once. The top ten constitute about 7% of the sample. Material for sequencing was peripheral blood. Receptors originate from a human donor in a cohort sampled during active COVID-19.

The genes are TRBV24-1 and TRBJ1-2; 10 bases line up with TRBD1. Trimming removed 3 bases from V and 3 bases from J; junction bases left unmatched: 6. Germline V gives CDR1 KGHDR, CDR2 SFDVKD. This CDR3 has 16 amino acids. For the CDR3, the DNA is TGTGCCACCAGTGATCAACCGGGACAGGGGCACTATGGCTACACCTTC. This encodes CATSDQPGQGHYGYTF.

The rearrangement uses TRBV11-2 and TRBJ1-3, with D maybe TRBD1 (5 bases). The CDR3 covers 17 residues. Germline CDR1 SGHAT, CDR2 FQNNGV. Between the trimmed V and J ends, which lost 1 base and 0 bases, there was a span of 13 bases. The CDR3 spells CASSLGGLMSSGNTIYF. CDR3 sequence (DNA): TGTGCCAGCAGCTTAGGGGGACTGATGAGCTCTGGAAACACCATATATTTT.

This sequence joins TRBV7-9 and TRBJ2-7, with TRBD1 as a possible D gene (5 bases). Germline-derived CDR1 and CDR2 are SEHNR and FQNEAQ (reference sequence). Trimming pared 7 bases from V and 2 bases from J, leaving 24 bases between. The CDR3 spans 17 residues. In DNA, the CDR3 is TGTGCCAGCACAACTATAGATGCCGATGGACACCCCTACGAGCAGTACTTC. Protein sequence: CASTTIDADGHPYEQYF.

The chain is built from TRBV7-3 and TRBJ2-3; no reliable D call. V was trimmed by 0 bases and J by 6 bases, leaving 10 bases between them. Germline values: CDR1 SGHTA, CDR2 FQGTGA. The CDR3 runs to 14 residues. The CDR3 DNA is TGTGCCAGCAGCTTAACACTCCTCGCGGATACGCAGTATTTT. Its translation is CASSLTLLADTQYF. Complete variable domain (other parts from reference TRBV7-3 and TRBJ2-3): GAGVSQTPSNKVTEKGKYVELRCDPISGHTALYWYRQSLGQGPEFLIYFQGTGAADDSGLPNDRFFAVRPEGSVSTLKIQRTERGDSAVYLCASSLTLLADTQYFGPGTRLTVL.

The CDR3, as DNA: TGCAGCGCTCTTGACAGGGGGCTAAGTGGCTACACCTTC. Translating it yields CSALDRGLSGYTF. The genes are TRBV29-1 and TRBJ1-2, with 10 nucleotides matching TRBD1. The CDR3 totals 13 residues. V shed 7 bases and J 7 bases; nucleotides not matched to a gene: 9. The germline V gene encodes CDR1 SQVTM and CDR2 ANQGSEA.

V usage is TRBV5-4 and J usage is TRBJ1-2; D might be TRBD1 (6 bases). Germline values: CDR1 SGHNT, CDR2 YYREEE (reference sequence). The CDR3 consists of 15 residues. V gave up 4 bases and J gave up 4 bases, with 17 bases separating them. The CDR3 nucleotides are TGTGCCAGCAGCACCGGAAAGACAGGTCCCTATGGCTACACCTTC. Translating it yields CASSTGKTGPYGYTF.

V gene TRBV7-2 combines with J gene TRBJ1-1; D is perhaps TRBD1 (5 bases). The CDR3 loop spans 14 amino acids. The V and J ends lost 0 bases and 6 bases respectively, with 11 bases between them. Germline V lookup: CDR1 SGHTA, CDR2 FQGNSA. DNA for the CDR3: TGTGCCAGCAGCTTAGCCAGGGCTGCGGCTGAAGCTTTCTTT. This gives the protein CASSLARAAAEAFF.

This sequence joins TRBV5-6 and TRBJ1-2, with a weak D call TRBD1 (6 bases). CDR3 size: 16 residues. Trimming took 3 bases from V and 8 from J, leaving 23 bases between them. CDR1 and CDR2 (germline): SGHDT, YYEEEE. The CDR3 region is CASSSYGTPLREGYTF. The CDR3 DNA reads TGTGCCAGCAGCTCTTACGGGACACCTTTGCGAGAAGGCTACACCTTC.

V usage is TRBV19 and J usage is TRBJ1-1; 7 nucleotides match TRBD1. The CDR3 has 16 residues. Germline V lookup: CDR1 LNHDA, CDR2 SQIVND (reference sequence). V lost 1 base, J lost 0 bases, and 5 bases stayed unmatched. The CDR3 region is CASSIALQGMNTEAFF. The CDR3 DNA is TGTGCCAGTAGTATAGCCCTACAGGGGATGAACACTGAAGCTTTCTTT.

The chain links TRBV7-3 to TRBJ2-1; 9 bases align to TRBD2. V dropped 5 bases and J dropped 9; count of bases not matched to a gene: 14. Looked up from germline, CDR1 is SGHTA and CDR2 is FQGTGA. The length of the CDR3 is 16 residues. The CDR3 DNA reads TGTGCCAGCAGCGCCCCCTCCGCGGGGGGGCGATCTGAGCAGTTCTTC. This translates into CASSAPSAGGRSEQFF. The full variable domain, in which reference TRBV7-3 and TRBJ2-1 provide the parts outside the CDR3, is GAGVSQTPSNKVTEKGKYVELRCDPISGHTALYWYRQSLGQGPEFLIYFQGTGAADDSGLPNDRFFAVRPEGSVSTLKIQRTERGDSAVYLCASSAPSAGGRSEQFFGPGTRLTVL.

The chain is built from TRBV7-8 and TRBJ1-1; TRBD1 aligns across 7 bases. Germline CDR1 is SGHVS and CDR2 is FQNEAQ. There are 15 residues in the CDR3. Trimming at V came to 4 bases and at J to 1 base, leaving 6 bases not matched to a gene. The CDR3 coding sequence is TGTGCCAGCAGCTCCGCGGACAGGAGGAACACTGAAGCTTTCTTT. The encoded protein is CASSSADRRNTEAFF.

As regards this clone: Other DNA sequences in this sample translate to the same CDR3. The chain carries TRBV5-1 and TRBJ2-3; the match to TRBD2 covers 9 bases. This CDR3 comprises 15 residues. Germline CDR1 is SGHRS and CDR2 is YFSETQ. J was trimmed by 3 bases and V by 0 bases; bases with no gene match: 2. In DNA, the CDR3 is TGCGCCAGCAGCTTGGAGCTAGCGGGGACAGATACGCAGTATTTT. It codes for CASSLELAGTDTQYF.

Here the CDR3 DNA reads TGCGCCAGCAGCTTAGTGGGTCGGGTAAAACTGTTTTTT. Amino acid sequence: CASSLVGRVKLFF. V gene TRBV5-1 combines with J gene TRBJ1-4; D unresolved. Germline-derived CDR1 and CDR2 are SGHRS and YFSETQ. This CDR3 has 13 residues. Trimming removed 2 bases from V and 10 bases from J, with 12 bases in between.

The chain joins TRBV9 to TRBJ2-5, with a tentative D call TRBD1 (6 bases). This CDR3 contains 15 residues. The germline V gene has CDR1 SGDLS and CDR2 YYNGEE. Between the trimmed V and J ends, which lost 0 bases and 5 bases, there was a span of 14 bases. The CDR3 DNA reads TGTGCCAGCAGCGTAGAAGGGGGTTCTTGGGAGACCCAGTACTTC. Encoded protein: CASSVEGGSWETQYF. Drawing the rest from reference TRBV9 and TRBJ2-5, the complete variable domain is DSGVTQTPKHLITATGQRVTLRCSPRSGDLSVYWYQQSLDQGLQFLIQYYNGEERAKGNILERFSAQQFPDLHSELNLSSLELGDSALYFCASSVEGGSWETQYFGPGTRLLVL.

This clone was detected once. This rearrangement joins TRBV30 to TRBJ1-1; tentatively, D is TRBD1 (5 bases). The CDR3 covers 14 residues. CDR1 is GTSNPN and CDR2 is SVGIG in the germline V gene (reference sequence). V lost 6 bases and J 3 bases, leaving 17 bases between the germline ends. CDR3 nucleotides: TGTGCCTGTAAACTCAGGGCCTCCTACACTGAAGCTTTCTTT. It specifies CACKLRASYTEAFF.

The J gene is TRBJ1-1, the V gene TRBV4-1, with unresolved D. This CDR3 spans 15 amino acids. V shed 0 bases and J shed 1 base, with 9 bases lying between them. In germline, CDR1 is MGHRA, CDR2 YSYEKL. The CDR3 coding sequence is TGCGCCAGCAGCCAAGACGACAACTGGAACACTGAAGCTTTCTTT. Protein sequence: CASSQDDNWNTEAFF.

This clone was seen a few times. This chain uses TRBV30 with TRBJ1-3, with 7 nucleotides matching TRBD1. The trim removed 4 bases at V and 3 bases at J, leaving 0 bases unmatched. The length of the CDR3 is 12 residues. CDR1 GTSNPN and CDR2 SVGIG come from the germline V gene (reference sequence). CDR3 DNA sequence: TGTGCCTGGACAGGGGGTGGAAACACCATATATTTT. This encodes CAWTGGGNTIYF.

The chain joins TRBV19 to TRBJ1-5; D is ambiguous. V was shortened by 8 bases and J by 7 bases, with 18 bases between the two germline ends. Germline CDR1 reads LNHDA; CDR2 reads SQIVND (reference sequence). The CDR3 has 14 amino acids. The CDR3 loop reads CASSMEAMAQPQHF. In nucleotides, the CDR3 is TGTGCCAGTTCCATGGAGGCTATGGCGCAGCCCCAGCATTTT.

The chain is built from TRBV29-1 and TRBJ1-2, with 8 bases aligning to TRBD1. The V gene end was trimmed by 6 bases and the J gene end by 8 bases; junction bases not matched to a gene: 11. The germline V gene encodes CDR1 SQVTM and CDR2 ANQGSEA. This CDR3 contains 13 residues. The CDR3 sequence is CSVKDRERVGYTF. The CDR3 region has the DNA TGCAGCGTCAAGGACAGGGAGCGAGTGGGCTACACCTTC. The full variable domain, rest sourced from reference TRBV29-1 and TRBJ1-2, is SAVISQKPSRDICQRGTSLTIQCQVDSQVTMMFWYRQQPGQSLTLIATANQGSEATYESGFVIDKFPISRPNLTFSTLTVSNMSPEDSSIYLCSVKDRERVGYTFGSGTRLTVV.

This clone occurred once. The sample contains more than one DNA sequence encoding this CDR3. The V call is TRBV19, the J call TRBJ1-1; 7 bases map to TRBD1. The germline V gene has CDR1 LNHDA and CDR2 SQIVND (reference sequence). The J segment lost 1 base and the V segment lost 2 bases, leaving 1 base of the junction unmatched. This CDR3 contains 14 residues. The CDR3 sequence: CASSIRQGNTEAFF. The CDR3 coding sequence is TGTGCCAGTAGTATACGACAGGGGAACACTGAAGCTTTCTTT. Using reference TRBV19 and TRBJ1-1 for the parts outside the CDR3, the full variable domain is DGGITQSPKYLFRKEGQNVTLSCEQNLNHDAMYWYRQDPGQGLRLIYYSQIVNDFQKGDIAEGYSVSREKKESFPLTVTSAQKNPTAFYLCASSIRQGNTEAFFGQGTRLTVV.

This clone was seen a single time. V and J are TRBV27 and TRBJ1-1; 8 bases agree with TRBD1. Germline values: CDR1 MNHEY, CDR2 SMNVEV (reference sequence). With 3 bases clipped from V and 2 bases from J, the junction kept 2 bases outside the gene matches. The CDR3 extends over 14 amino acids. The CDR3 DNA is TGTGCCAGCAGTTTTCAGGGGGCAAACACTGAAGCTTTCTTT. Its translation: CASSFQGANTEAFF.

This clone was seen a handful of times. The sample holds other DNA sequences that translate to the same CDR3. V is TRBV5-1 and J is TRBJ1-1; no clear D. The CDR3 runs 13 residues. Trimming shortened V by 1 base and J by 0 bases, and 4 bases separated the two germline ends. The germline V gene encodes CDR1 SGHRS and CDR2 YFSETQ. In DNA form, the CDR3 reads TGCGCCAGCAGCTTGACAGTGAACACTGAAGCTTTCTTT. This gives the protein CASSLTVNTEAFF.

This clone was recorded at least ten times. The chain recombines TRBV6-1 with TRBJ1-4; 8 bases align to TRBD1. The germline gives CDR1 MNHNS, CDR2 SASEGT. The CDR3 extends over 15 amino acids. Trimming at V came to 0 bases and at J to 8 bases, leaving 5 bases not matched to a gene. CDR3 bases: TGTGCCAGCAGTGAAGCCCGGACAGGGCTCGAAAAACTGTTTTTT. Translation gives CASSEARTGLEKLFF.

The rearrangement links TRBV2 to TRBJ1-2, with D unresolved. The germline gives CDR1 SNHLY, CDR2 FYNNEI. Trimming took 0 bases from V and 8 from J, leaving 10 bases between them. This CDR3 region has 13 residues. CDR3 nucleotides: TGTGCCAGCAGTGAAGCGCTGGGAGCGGGCTACACCTTC. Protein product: CASSEALGAGYTF.

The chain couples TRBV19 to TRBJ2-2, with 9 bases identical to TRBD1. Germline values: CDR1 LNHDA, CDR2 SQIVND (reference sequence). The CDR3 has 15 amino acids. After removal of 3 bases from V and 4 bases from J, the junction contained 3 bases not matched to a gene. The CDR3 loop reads CASSIHRGRTGELFF. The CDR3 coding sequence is TGTGCCAGTAGTATCCACAGGGGGCGCACCGGGGAGCTGTTTTTT. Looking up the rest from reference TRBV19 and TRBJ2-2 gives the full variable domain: DGGITQSPKYLFRKEGQNVTLSCEQNLNHDAMYWYRQDPGQGLRLIYYSQIVNDFQKGDIAEGYSVSREKKESFPLTVTSAQKNPTAFYLCASSIHRGRTGELFFGEGSRLTVL.